This T cell receptor (beta chain) emerged from a study of technical replicates of blood from a handful of donors. Assay: immunoSEQ multiplex PCR; the TCRdb copy retains only in-frame clones and omits some. This table holds tens of thousands of clones, roughly 92% found once. Germline assignment: CDR1 LGHNA and CDR2 YSLEER. V was clipped by 0 bases and J by 2 bases, with 12 bases between them. This CDR3 comprises 16 residues. The sequenced sample consisted of T cells isolated from PBMCs. The rearrangement joins TRBV4-3 to TRBJ2-3; D might be TRBD1 (6 bases). This clonotype was obtained from a human donor in good health. Written as DNA, the CDR3 is TGCGCCAGCAGCCAAGATACAGGGACACTCACAGATACGCAGTATTTT. It translates to CASSQDTGTLTDTQYF.